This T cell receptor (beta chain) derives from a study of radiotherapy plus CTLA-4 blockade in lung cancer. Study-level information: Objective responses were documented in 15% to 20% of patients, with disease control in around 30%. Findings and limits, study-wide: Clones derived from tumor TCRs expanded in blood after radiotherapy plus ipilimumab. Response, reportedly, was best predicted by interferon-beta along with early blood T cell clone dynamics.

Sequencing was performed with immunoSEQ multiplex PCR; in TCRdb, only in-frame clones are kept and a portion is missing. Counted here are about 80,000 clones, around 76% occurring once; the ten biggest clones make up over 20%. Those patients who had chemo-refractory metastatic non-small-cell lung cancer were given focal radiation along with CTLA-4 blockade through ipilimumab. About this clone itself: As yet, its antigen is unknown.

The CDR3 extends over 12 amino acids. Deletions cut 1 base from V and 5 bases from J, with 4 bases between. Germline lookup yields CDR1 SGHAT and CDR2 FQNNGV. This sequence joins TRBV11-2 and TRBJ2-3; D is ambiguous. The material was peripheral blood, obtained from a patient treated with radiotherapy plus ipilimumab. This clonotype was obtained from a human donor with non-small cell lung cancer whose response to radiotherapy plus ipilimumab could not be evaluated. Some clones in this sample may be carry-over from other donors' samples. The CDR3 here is CASSLGLDTQYF. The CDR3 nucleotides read TGTGCCAGCAGCTTAGGGCTAGATACGCAGTATTTT.